This passage covers 19 T cell receptor beta chains from one sample sequenced in a study of T cell repertoires in cytomegalovirus infection. In TCRdb, the reads were re-called with MiXCR into one record per CDR3 protein. The profile shows under 800,000 distinct CDR3 sequences, 24% of them singletons. The sample comprised CD8+ T cells from PBMCs. The receptors were gathered from a human donor in good health (CMV status not recorded). Some clones in this sample may be carry-over from other donors' samples.

The chain has TRBV29-1 and TRBJ2-7; D is possibly TRBD1 or TRBD2 (5 bases each). Germline CDR1 is SQVTM and CDR2 is ANQGSEA. V lost 6 bases, J lost 0 bases, and 15 bases lay in between. The CDR3 sequence is 14 residues long. CDR3 region: CSVNRDPYSYEQYF. The CDR3 DNA follows: TGCAGCGTGAATCGGGACCCTTACTCCTACGAGCAGTACTTC.

This clonotype occurred a few times. This chain uses TRBV2 with TRBJ1-1, with D unresolved. Between the trimmed V and J ends, which lost 10 bases and 1 base, there was a span of 16 bases. This CDR3 is built from 14 residues. In germline, CDR1 is SNHLY, CDR2 FYNNEI. CDR3 protein: CAITERERNTEAFF. Written as DNA, the CDR3 is TGTGCCATCACGGAGAGGGAGAGGAACACTGAAGCTTTCTTT.

This clonotype was recorded many times. The V call is TRBV28, the J call TRBJ2-1; 8 bases line up with TRBD1. CDR1 and CDR2 (germline): MDHEN, SYDVKM. The length of the CDR3 is 14 residues. V lost 7 bases to trimming and J lost 8 bases; unmatched junction nucleotides: 10. The CDR3 reads CASIGQGLFHEQFF. CDR3 DNA sequence: TGTGCCAGCATCGGACAGGGTTTGTTTCATGAGCAGTTCTTC.

This clonotype was seen a few times. The chain employs TRBV6-5 and TRBJ2-1; tentatively, D is TRBD1 or TRBD2 (5 bases each). The germline V gene has CDR1 MNHEY and CDR2 SVGAGI. This CDR3 comprises 15 residues. The V end lost 5 bases, the J end lost 4 bases, and 15 bases lay between the germline ends. CDR3 region: CASSRGSPTYNEQFF. CDR3 DNA sequence: TGTGCCAGCAGTCGGGGCTCCCCCACTTACAATGAGCAGTTCTTC.

This clonotype occurred once. The chain has TRBV7-9 and TRBJ1-2; possible D gene TRBD1, 6 bases. Per the germline V gene, CDR1 is SEHNR and CDR2 is FQNEAQ (reference sequence). CDR3 length equals 14 residues. V was cut by 5 bases and J by 1 base, with 11 bases left in between. The CDR3 loop is CASSGGQFNYGYTF. CDR3 nucleotide sequence: TGTGCCAGCAGCGGCGGACAGTTTAACTATGGCTACACCTTC.

The V call is TRBV29-1, the J call TRBJ1-1; no firm D call. Germline V lookup: CDR1 SQVTM, CDR2 ANQGSEA. The CDR3 runs 13 residues. The ends were cut back, 0 bases at V and 1 base at J, with 6 bases in the middle. The CDR3 loop is CSVEDPQNTEAFF. DNA of the CDR3: TGCAGCGTTGAAGATCCCCAGAACACTGAAGCTTTCTTT.

Concerning this clonotype: One junction end disagrees with the germline gene, perhaps due to a read error. This chain joins TRBV9 and TRBJ1-1, with D perhaps matching TRBD1 (6 bases). The CDR3 loop spans 17 amino acids. The germline gives CDR1 SGDLS, CDR2 YYNGEE. The CDR3 DNA is TGTGCCAGCAGGGTAGTTTCTGGGGGCCCCAAGCGCACTGAAGCTTTCTTT. It is translated as CASRVVSGGPKRTEAFF.

In this sample, this clonotype turned up a few times. The chain carries TRBV6-2 or TRBV6-3 and TRBJ1-4, with D unresolved. Germline CDR1 MNHEY, CDR2 SVGEGT. With 0 bases removed from V and 6 bases from J, the gap between germline ends came to 11 bases. The CDR3 is made up of 15 amino acids. DNA for the CDR3: TGTGCCAGCAGTTACTCGTCCAGGAGCCATGAAAAACTGTTTTTT. Translating it yields CASSYSSRSHEKLFF.

The chain has TRBV29-1 and TRBJ1-2; tentative D call: TRBD1 (6 bases). Germline V gene sequence: CDR1 SQVTM, CDR2 ANQGSEA. The CDR3 consists of 13 residues. V lost 0 bases, J lost 8 bases, and 13 bases lay in between. The CDR3 loop is CSVEDRGHQGYTF. CDR3 sequence (DNA): TGCAGCGTTGAAGATCGGGGACATCAGGGCTACACCTTC.

This chain joins TRBV29-1 and TRBJ2-5, with TRBD2 matching 9 bases. V dropped 1 base and J dropped 5; count of bases not matched to a gene: 5. Germline values: CDR1 SQVTM, CDR2 ANQGSEA. The CDR3 sequence is 14 residues long. The CDR3 region is CSVEGWTSEETQYF. The CDR3 nucleotides read TGCAGCGTTGAAGGGTGGACTAGCGAGGAGACCCAGTACTTC.

The V gene is TRBV20-1, the J gene TRBJ1-5, with D tentatively TRBD1 (6 bases). The V end was cut by 3 bases, the J end by 0 bases, with 9 bases between. Germline loops: CDR1 DFQATT, CDR2 SNEGSKA (reference sequence). The CDR3 length is 14 residues. The CDR3 loop reads CSARDRNSNQPQHF. The CDR3 DNA sequence: TGCAGTGCTAGGGACAGAAATAGCAATCAGCCCCAGCATTTT.

This clonotype appeared many times. The rearrangement links TRBV7-2 to TRBJ2-7, with 10 bases lining up with TRBD1. CDR1 and CDR2 (germline): SGHTA, FQGNSA. V lost 5 bases to trimming and J lost 2 bases; unmatched junction nucleotides: 3. The CDR3 is made up of 14 amino acids. As DNA, the CDR3 is TGTGCCAGCAGCATTGGACAGGGGGCCTACGAGCAGTACTTC. It translates to CASSIGQGAYEQYF. The full variable domain, with the rest looked up from reference TRBV7-2 and TRBJ2-7, is GAGVSQSPSNKVTEKGKDVELRCDPISGHTALYWYRQSLGQGLEFLIYFQGNSAPDKSGLPSDRFSAERTGGSVSTLTIQRTQQEDSAVYLCASSIGQGAYEQYFGPGTRLTVT.

This clonotype was seen more than once but under ten times. This chain joins TRBV15 and TRBJ2-1, with 12 bases matching TRBD2. V dropped 2 bases and J dropped 5; count of bases not matched to a gene: 1. This CDR3 is built from 15 residues. CDR1 and CDR2 (germline): LNHNV, YYDKDF (reference sequence). The chain's CDR3 is CATSRLAGGNNEQFF. In nucleotides, the CDR3 is TGTGCCACCAGCAGACTAGCGGGGGGGAACAATGAGCAGTTCTTC.

V and J are TRBV19 and TRBJ2-1, with unresolved D. CDR1 LNHDA and CDR2 SQIVND come from the germline V gene (reference sequence). This CDR3 contains 11 residues. Trimming cost V 7 bases and J 6 bases, with 7 bases left between them. Here the CDR3 reads CASTWGNEQFF. CDR3 nucleotide sequence: TGTGCCAGTACGTGGGGCAATGAGCAGTTCTTC.

In its sample, this clonotype was seen a few times. The CDR3 here is CASSQGPGRSNSPLHF. CDR3 nucleotides: TGCGCCAGCAGCCAAGGGCCAGGGCGGTCTAATTCACCCCTCCACTTT. The rearrangement uses TRBV4-1 and TRBJ1-6, with a tentative D call TRBD1 (5 bases). The CDR3 sequence is 16 residues long. In germline, CDR1 is MGHRA, CDR2 YSYEKL. Between the trimmed V and J ends, which lost 1 base and 6 bases, there was a span of 13 bases.

This clonotype was picked up many times. The V and J genes are TRBV6-5 and TRBJ2-4; D is undetermined. The CDR3 has 15 residues. The V end was cut by 0 bases, the J end by 0 bases, with 6 bases between. Per the germline V gene, CDR1 is MNHEY and CDR2 is SVGAGI. CDR3 region: CASSYSSLAKNIQYF. The CDR3, as DNA: TGTGCCAGCAGTTACTCGAGTTTAGCCAAAAACATTCAGTACTTC.

This clonotype was counted at least ten times. The J gene is TRBJ2-6, the V gene TRBV6-5, with 9 bases that match TRBD1. V shed 2 bases, J shed 0 bases, and the junction held 2 bases outside the gene matches. Germline assignment: CDR1 MNHEY and CDR2 SVGAGI. The CDR3 has 17 residues. Written as DNA, the CDR3 is TGTGCCAGCAGTTACAACAGGGGGCTCTCTGGGGCCAACGTCCTGACTTTC. It codes for CASSYNRGLSGANVLTF.

The chain has TRBV6-2 or TRBV6-3 and TRBJ2-1, with 7 bases matching TRBD2. The germline V gene has CDR1 MNHEY and CDR2 SVGEGT. The V gene end was trimmed by 2 bases and the J gene end by 3 bases; junction bases not matched to a gene: 1. The CDR3 spans 14 residues. The CDR3 nucleotides are TGTGCCAGCAGTTACCTAGCGGACTACAATGAGCAGTTCTTC. Amino acids: CASSYLADYNEQFF.

On this clonotype itself: A much larger clone lies a single base off, so this may be a read error. The rearrangement links TRBV7-6 to TRBJ1-1, with a tentative D call TRBD1 (5 bases). CDR3 size: 14 residues. Germline values: CDR1 SGHVS, CDR2 FNYEAQ. As DNA, the CDR3 is TGTGTCAGCAGCGCAGGAGGGGTGAACACTGAAGCTTTCTTT. This gives the protein CVSSAGGVNTEAFF.